This passage covers 30 T cell receptor beta chains from one sample sequenced in a study of response to subunit inactivated influenza vaccine. TCRdb used MiXCR to reprocess the RT-PCR reads, holding one entry per CDR3 protein. The sample shows around 520,000 distinct CDR3 sequences, less than 30% of them seen only once. This specimen was CD4+ T cells sorted from PBMCs, taken roughly 5 days after vaccination. Receptors were obtained from a man in his fifties who received an inactivated influenza vaccine.

The CDR3 protein is CSVGLGNEQFF. In DNA form, the CDR3 reads TGCAGCGTTGGTTTAGGGAATGAGCAGTTCTTC. This chain joins TRBV29-1 and TRBJ2-1; D gene unclear. This CDR3 region has 11 residues. In germline, CDR1 is SQVTM, CDR2 ANQGSEA. V gave up 4 bases and J gave up 7 bases, with 8 bases separating them.

This clonotype was observed a handful of times. This rearrangement joins TRBV20-1 to TRBJ2-5; 12 bases are a match to TRBD2. From germline, CDR1 is DFQATT and CDR2 SNEGSKA (reference sequence). Trimming removed 4 bases from V and 2 bases from J; junction bases left unmatched: 2. The CDR3 is 14 residues long. The CDR3 sequence is CSAIGLAGQETQYF. The CDR3 nucleotides read TGCAGTGCTATCGGACTAGCGGGACAAGAGACCCAGTACTTC.

This clonotype was observed a few times. The chain has TRBV4-3 and TRBJ1-2; 7 bases agree with TRBD1. The germline V gene has CDR1 LGHNA and CDR2 YSLEER. Germline trimming cut 0 bases from V and 2 bases from J; bases unmatched to any gene: 3. The CDR3 covers 15 residues. CDR3 coding DNA: TGCGCCAGCAGCCAAGAGGGACAGATGAACTATGGCTACACCTTC. It is translated as CASSQEGQMNYGYTF.

This clonotype occurred once. This sequence joins TRBV19 and TRBJ1-1; D not certain. CDR1 is LNHDA, CDR2 SQIVND, per germline (reference sequence). This CDR3 is 14 amino acids long. V shed 3 bases and J shed 0 bases, with 8 bases lying between them. The CDR3 DNA follows: TGTGCCAGTAGTATCACCAGGTTGAACACTGAAGCTTTCTTT. This codes for CASSITRLNTEAFF.

The V call is TRBV15, the J call TRBJ1-6; the D gene is possibly TRBD1 (6 bases). V was clipped by 1 base and J by 5 bases, with 6 bases between them. Germline-derived CDR1 and CDR2 are LNHNV and YYDKDF (reference sequence). CDR3 size: 14 residues. The CDR3 DNA reads TGTGCCACCAGCAGAGGGACAGATAATTCACCCCTCCACTTT. Translation: CATSRGTDNSPLHF. The full variable domain, completed using reference TRBV15 and TRBJ1-6, is DAMVIQNPRYQVTQFGKPVTLSCSQTLNHNVMYWYQQKSSQAPKLLFHYYDKDFNNEADTPDNFQSRRPNTSFCFLDIRSPGLGDTAMYLCATSRGTDNSPLHFGNGTRLTVT.

The J gene is TRBJ1-5, the V gene TRBV4-3; D is perhaps TRBD1 (5 bases). Deletions cut 0 bases from V and 9 bases from J, with 15 bases between. The CDR3 contains 15 residues. CDR1 LGHNA and CDR2 YSLEER come from the germline V gene. This chain's CDR3 is CASSQEWGSRGPQHF. CDR3 sequence (DNA): TGCGCCAGCAGCCAAGAATGGGGCAGTCGAGGGCCCCAGCATTTT.

This clonotype was counted a few times. The chain recombines TRBV10-3 with TRBJ2-7; 12 bases agree with TRBD2. V shed 0 bases, J shed 4 bases, and the junction held 1 base outside the gene matches. CDR3 length equals 15 residues. In germline, CDR1 is ENHRY, CDR2 SYGVKD. DNA of the CDR3: TGTGCCATCAGTGAGTCCCTAGCGGGAGGGTACGAGCAGTACTTC. This gives the protein CAISESLAGGYEQYF.

This clonotype was counted ten times or more. The chain joins TRBV12-3 or TRBV12-4 to TRBJ2-5; D is unresolved. This CDR3 is built from 12 residues. The ends were cut back, 3 bases at V and 5 bases at J, with 7 bases in the middle. The chain's CDR3 is CASSFIGETQYF. For the CDR3, the DNA is TGTGCCAGCAGTTTTATCGGGGAGACCCAGTACTTC.

This clonotype has more than one count but fewer than ten. The rearrangement joins TRBV4-3 to TRBJ1-3; 8 nucleotides agree with TRBD1. The length of the CDR3 is 15 residues. CDR1 is LGHNA, CDR2 YSLEER, per germline. Germline trimming cut 0 bases from V and 4 bases from J; bases unmatched to any gene: 2. The CDR3 nucleotides read TGCGCCAGCAGCCAAGAGACAGGGGTGGGAAACACCATATATTTT. It encodes CASSQETGVGNTIYF.

This clonotype was detected a few times. This rearrangement joins TRBV28 to TRBJ2-2; D possibly matches TRBD1 or TRBD2 (6 bases each). This CDR3 comprises 16 residues. CDR1 and CDR2 (germline): MDHEN, SYDVKM. V dropped 4 bases and J dropped 3 bases, with 15 bases sitting between them. As DNA, the CDR3 is TGTGCCAGCAGTTCACCTAGGGGGGCGGACACCGGGGAGCTGTTTTTT. Encoded protein: CASSSPRGADTGELFF.

The chain combines TRBV7-9 with TRBJ2-1, with TRBD2 matching 10 bases. With 5 bases clipped from V and 8 bases from J, the junction kept 9 bases outside the gene matches. CDR3 length: 15 amino acids. Germline assignment: CDR1 SEHNR and CDR2 FQNEAQ (reference sequence). The CDR3 region has the DNA TGTGCCAGCAGCCGGAGCGGGGGGGAAATCGATGAGCAGTTCTTC. It specifies CASSRSGGEIDEQFF.

The rearrangement joins TRBV6-2 or TRBV6-3 to TRBJ2-2; D call uncertain. V gave up 2 bases and J gave up 6 bases, with 10 bases separating them. Germline V gene lookup returns CDR1 MNHEY and CDR2 SVGEGT. The CDR3 covers 14 residues. Here the CDR3 reads CASSYAAFAGELFF. CDR3 coding DNA: TGTGCCAGCAGTTACGCAGCGTTTGCCGGGGAGCTGTTTTTT.

V gene TRBV28 combines with J gene TRBJ2-5; the D is unclear. Germline CDR1 and CDR2: MDHEN and SYDVKM. V was pared by 6 bases and J by 1 base, with 9 bases between. This CDR3 region has 13 residues. DNA of the CDR3: TGTGCCAGCAGCCAGGCTCTCCAAGAGACCCAGTACTTC. Amino acids: CASSQALQETQYF.

This clonotype has a handful of counts. V is TRBV20-1 and J is TRBJ1-1; 8 bases are shared with TRBD1. Germline CDR1 reads DFQATT; CDR2 reads SNEGSKA (reference sequence). This CDR3 spans 13 amino acids. With V trimmed by 4 bases and J by 4 bases, 5 bases remained unmatched. The CDR3 bases are TGCAGTGCTATCGGACAGGGAGGCACTGAAGCTTTCTTT. Translated: CSAIGQGGTEAFF.

The rearrangement links TRBV9 to TRBJ2-1; no firm D call. There are 16 residues in the CDR3. The germline V gene encodes CDR1 SGDLS and CDR2 YYNGEE. V was cut by 1 base and J by 1 base, with 12 bases left in between. The CDR3 loop is CASSVLSAESYNEQFF. The CDR3, as DNA: TGTGCCAGCAGCGTATTATCTGCGGAGTCCTACAATGAGCAGTTCTTC.

The genes are TRBV5-1 and TRBJ1-1; the D is unclear. Germline-derived CDR1 and CDR2 are SGHRS and YFSETQ. CDR3 length equals 14 residues. Trimming took 5 bases from V and 7 from J, leaving 18 bases between them. The CDR3 reads CASRPLNRVHEAFF. For the CDR3, the DNA is TGCGCCAGCAGGCCGCTAAACCGGGTACATGAAGCTTTCTTT.

A few counts support this clonotype. This chain connects TRBV2 to TRBJ2-7; TRBD2 aligns across 8 bases. The trim removed 10 bases at V and 2 bases at J, leaving 22 bases unmatched. The CDR3 extends over 18 amino acids. From germline, CDR1 is SNHLY and CDR2 FYNNEI. The CDR3 DNA reads TGTGCCACTTACCTAGCCCAGCGGGGGCCATTAAGAACCTACGAGCAGTACTTC. This codes for CATYLAQRGPLRTYEQYF.

This clonotype was seen just once. The chain recombines TRBV7-9 with TRBJ2-1, with D possibly matching TRBD2 (6 bases). The CDR3 contains 12 residues. Germline V gene sequence: CDR1 SEHNR, CDR2 FQNEAQ (reference sequence). V gave up 11 bases and J gave up 9 bases, with 17 bases separating them. The CDR3 is CAGGSEVTEQFF. CDR3 sequence (DNA): TGTGCCGGGGGGTCTGAGGTTACTGAGCAGTTCTTC.

This clonotype was counted only a few times. The chain joins TRBV12-5 to TRBJ2-5, with D tentatively TRBD2 (7 bases). This CDR3 spans 14 amino acids. Trimming left V 7 bases short and J 8 bases short, with 20 bases between. Germline V gene data show CDR1 as LGHNT and CDR2 as FRNRAP. CDR3 amino acids: CASAQGGAGPTQYF. The CDR3, as DNA: TGTGCTAGTGCCCAAGGGGGGGCAGGACCCACCCAGTACTTC.

The gene calls are TRBV12-3 or TRBV12-4 and TRBJ1-5, with 7 positions matching TRBD1. Trimming cost V 2 bases and J 7 bases; bases outside gene matches: 11. The CDR3 covers 16 residues. CDR3 in DNA: TGTGCCAGCAGTTTAAGGGGGCAGGGGTCGGACCAGCCCCAGCATTTT. Amino acid sequence: CASSLRGQGSDQPQHF.

To note about this clonotype: One end of the junction varies from germline; a read error may be responsible. The gene calls are TRBV15 and TRBJ2-3; 9 bases map to TRBD2. The CDR3 totals 14 residues. Germline CDR1 and CDR2: LNHNV and YYDKDF (reference sequence). CDR3 bases: TGTGCCACCAGCAGAGATTACGATAGCGGGAGATGTAGTTTT. It translates to CATSRDYDSGRCSF. The entire variable domain, with the rest obtained from reference TRBV15 and TRBJ2-3, is as follows: DAMVIQNPRYQVTQFGKPVTLSCSQTLNHNVMYWYQQKSSQAPKLLFHYYDKDFNNEADTPDNFQSRRPNTSFCFLDIRSPGLGDTAMYLCATSRDYDSGRCSFGPGTRLTVL.

This clonotype turned up a few times. The chain is built from TRBV5-5 and TRBJ2-5; no clear D. Germline V gene lookup returns CDR1 SGHKS and CDR2 YYEKEE (reference sequence). V lost 4 bases and J 5 bases, leaving 15 bases between the germline ends. The CDR3 covers 14 residues. The CDR3 loop is CASSLSPGRETQYF. Written as DNA, the CDR3 is TGTGCCAGCAGCCTCAGTCCCGGACGGGAGACCCAGTACTTC.

The sample holds one count of this clonotype. J is TRBJ2-7 and V is TRBV12-3 or TRBV12-4; TRBD1 is a possible D gene (6 bases). The germline V and J ends were trimmed by 5 bases and 4 bases, with 21 bases remaining between them. The CDR3 is 16 amino acids. CDR3: CASSMTIGTLLYEQYF. The DNA for the CDR3 is TGTGCCAGCAGTATGACCATCGGGACACTTCTTTACGAGCAGTACTTC.

The chain is built from TRBV11-2 and TRBJ2-3; D remains unclear. The CDR3 covers 13 residues. Germline values: CDR1 SGHAT, CDR2 FQNNGV. The V end lost 7 bases, the J end lost 0 bases, and 8 bases lay between the germline ends. CDR3 nucleotides: TGTGCCAGCAACGTACCTAGCACAGATACGCAGTATTTT. Residues: CASNVPSTDTQYF. The full variable domain, completed using reference TRBV11-2 and TRBJ2-3, is EAGVAQSPRYKIIEKRQSVAFWCNPISGHATLYWYQQILGQGPKLLIQFQNNGVVDDSQLPKDRFSAERLKGVDSTLKIQPAKLEDSAVYLCASNVPSTDTQYFGPGTRLTVL.

This clonotype was observed a handful of times. This sequence joins TRBV20-1 and TRBJ2-1, with unresolved D. The CDR3 runs 13 residues. V was shortened by 0 bases and J by 6 bases, with 9 bases between the two germline ends. CDR1 and CDR2 from the germline V gene are DFQATT and SNEGSKA (reference sequence). As DNA, the CDR3 is TGCAGTGCTAGAGACTCAGGTTTCAATGAGCAGTTCTTC. This encodes CSARDSGFNEQFF.

This clonotype showed up many times. CDR3 amino acids: CASSLGLGQETQYF. The DNA for the CDR3 is TGTGCCAGCAGCTTGGGACTAGGACAAGAGACCCAGTACTTC. This chain links TRBV7-9 with TRBJ2-5; 8 positions agree with TRBD2. Germline V gene sequence: CDR1 SEHNR, CDR2 FQNEAQ (reference sequence). The length of the CDR3 is 14 residues. The ends lost 3 bases at V and 2 bases at J; junction bases unmatched: 2. Full variable domain (remainder filled in from reference TRBV7-9 and TRBJ2-5): DTGVSQNPRHKITKRGQNVTFRCDPISEHNRLYWYRQTLGQGPEFLTYFQNEAQLEKSRLLSDRFSAERPKGSFSTLEIQRTEQGDSAMYLCASSLGLGQETQYFGPGTRLLVL.

This chain joins TRBV30 and TRBJ2-5; 10 nucleotides line up with TRBD2. Germline V gives CDR1 GTSNPN, CDR2 SVGIG (reference sequence). V lost 2 bases, J lost 1 base, and 13 bases stayed unmatched. This CDR3 has 18 residues. CDR3 in amino acids: CAWSPGLATVLFQETQYF. The CDR3 DNA reads TGTGCCTGGAGTCCGGGACTAGCGACCGTCCTCTTCCAAGAGACCCAGTACTTC.

This chain links TRBV6-1 with TRBJ2-7, with 8 nucleotides matching TRBD1. V lost 2 bases to trimming and J lost 6 bases; unmatched junction nucleotides: 6. The CDR3 totals 14 residues. Per the germline V gene, CDR1 is MNHNS and CDR2 is SASEGT. CDR3: CASSETGQAREQYF. CDR3 DNA: TGTGCCAGCAGTGAAACGGGACAGGCTCGCGAGCAGTACTTC.

This clonotype has more than one count but fewer than ten. The DNA for the CDR3 is TGTGCCAGCAGCACGACAGGGGTTAACACTGAAGCTTTCTTT. Protein product: CASSTTGVNTEAFF. The chain uses TRBV5-4 and TRBJ1-1; 8 bases fit TRBD1. From germline, CDR1 is SGHNT and CDR2 YYREEE (reference sequence). Germline trimming cut 4 bases from V and 2 bases from J; bases unmatched to any gene: 4. CDR3 length: 14 amino acids.

This clonotype was seen only a few times. The chain couples TRBV7-2 to TRBJ1-4, with 7 positions matching TRBD1. CDR1 is SGHTA, CDR2 FQGNSA, per germline. V was pared by 5 bases and J by 8 bases, with 8 bases of the junction left unmatched. This CDR3 comprises 14 residues. In DNA form, the CDR3 reads TGTGCCAGCAGCCGACAGGGAGGTGGGGAAAAACTGTTTTTT. It is translated as CASSRQGGGEKLFF.